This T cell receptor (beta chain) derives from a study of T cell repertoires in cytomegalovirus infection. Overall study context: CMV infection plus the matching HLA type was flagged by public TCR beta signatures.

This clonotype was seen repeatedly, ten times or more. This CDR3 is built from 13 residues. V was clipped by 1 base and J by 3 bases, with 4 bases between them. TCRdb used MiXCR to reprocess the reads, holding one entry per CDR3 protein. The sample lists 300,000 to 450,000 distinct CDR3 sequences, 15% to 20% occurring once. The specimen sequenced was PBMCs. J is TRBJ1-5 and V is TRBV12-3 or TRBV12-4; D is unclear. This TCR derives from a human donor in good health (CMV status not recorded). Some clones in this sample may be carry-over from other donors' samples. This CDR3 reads CASSLGDNQPQHF. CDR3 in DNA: TGTGCCAGCAGTTTAGGGGACAATCAGCCCCAGCATTTT.